This T cell receptor (beta chain) was obtained from a study of CD8 T cells in ankylosing spondylitis. A quantitative 5'-RACE method, one with molecular barcodes, was used to make TCR beta libraries. TCRdb used MiXCR to reprocess the 5' RACE reads, holding one entry per CDR3 protein. The sample yields approximately 250,000 distinct CDR3 sequences, around 25% seen once. Per the germline V gene, CDR1 is DFQATT and CDR2 is SNEGSKA (reference sequence). The CDR3 consists of 13 residues. The V and J ends lost 1 base and 0 bases respectively, with 6 bases between them. This clonotype was recorded at least ten times. Its cognate antigen is unknown. Study-level findings and limits: Disease-linked clones were found to be CD8+ and relatively rare in peripheral blood. It appeared that ankylosing spondylitis blood was characterized by a TCR beta motif of several highly homologous variants. Disease-linked clones were reportedly significantly enriched in matched ankylosing spondylitis synovial fluid.

The receptor comes from a male donor with ankylosing spondylitis or in good health (not recorded which). Sequencing was carried out using blood, either unsorted or a sorted T cell fraction (not recorded which). The chain carries TRBV20-1 and TRBJ1-2; D uncertain. CDR3 region: CSARVPTNYGYTF. The CDR3 DNA follows: TGCAGTGCTAGAGTCCCTACTAACTATGGCTACACCTTC.